This TCR beta chain was obtained from a study of cytomegalovirus exposure and HLA in healthy donors. Findings and caveats of the study: What was likely a sequencing artifact was a cluster of highly shared sequence variants.

The germline V gene encodes CDR1 SGDLS and CDR2 YYNGEE. The CDR3 is made up of 15 amino acids. Trimming at V came to 7 bases and at J to 2 bases, leaving 9 bases not matched to a gene. PCR employed 60 Vbeta and 13 Jbeta primers. TCRdb's table, derived via immunoSEQ multiplex PCR, lists solely in-frame clones and lacks some. The sample records roughly 58,000 clones, approximately 80% being singletons. Turning to this clone: Its matching antigen is unknown.

Sequencing input: PBMCs. The sequence was obtained from a human donor in good health. This chain joins TRBV9 and TRBJ2-3, with 8 bases aligning to TRBD2. The CDR3 here is CASRKGLGNTDTQYF. The CDR3 DNA reads TGTGCCAGCCGGAAGGGACTAGGTAACACAGATACGCAGTATTTT.